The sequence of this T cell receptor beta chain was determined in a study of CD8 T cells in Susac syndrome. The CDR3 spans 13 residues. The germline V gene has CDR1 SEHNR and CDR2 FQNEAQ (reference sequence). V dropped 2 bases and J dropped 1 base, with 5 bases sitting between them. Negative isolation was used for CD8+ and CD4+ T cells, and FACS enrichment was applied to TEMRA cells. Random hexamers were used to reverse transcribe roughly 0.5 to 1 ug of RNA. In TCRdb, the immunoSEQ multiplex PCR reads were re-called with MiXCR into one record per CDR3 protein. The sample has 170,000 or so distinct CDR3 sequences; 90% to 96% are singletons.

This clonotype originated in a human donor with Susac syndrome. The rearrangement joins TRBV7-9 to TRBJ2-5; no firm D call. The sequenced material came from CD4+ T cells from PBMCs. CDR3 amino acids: CASSLIGQETQYF. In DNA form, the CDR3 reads TGTGCCAGCAGCTTAATAGGCCAAGAGACCCAGTACTTC.